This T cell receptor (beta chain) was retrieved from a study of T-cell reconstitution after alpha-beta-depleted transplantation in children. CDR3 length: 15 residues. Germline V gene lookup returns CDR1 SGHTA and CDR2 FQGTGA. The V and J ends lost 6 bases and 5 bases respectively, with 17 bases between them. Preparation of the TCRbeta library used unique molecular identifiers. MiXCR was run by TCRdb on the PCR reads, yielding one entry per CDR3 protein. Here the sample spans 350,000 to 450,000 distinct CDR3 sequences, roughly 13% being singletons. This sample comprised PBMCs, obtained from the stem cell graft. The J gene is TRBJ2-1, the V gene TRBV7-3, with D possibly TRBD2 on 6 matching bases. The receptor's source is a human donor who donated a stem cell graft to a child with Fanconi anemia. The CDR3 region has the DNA TGTGCCAGCAGTTCCATGGGGGGAGGTAACAATGAGCAGTTCTTC. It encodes CASSSMGGGNNEQFF.